The sequence of this T cell receptor beta chain was determined in a study of blood T cell repertoires in COVID-19. For the study at large: Samples came from the United States, Italy and Spain, spanning acute and convalescent COVID-19.

This clone has a single count. TCRdb's table, derived via immunoSEQ multiplex PCR, lists solely in-frame clones and lacks some. The sample has about 140,000 clones, more than 60% seen once. Germline CDR1 is MDHEN and CDR2 is SYDVKM. With 3 bases removed from V and 4 bases from J, the gap between germline ends came to 6 bases. This CDR3 contains 12 residues. The V call is TRBV28, the J call TRBJ1-2; D is possibly TRBD1 (5 bases). The material sequenced was peripheral blood. This receptor was identified in a woman aged 55 to 70 with acute or convalescent COVID-19. CDR3 coding DNA: TGTGCCAGCAGTTTCCAGGGCTATGGCTACACCTTC. Its protein is CASSFQGYGYTF.